Shown below are 10 T cell receptor beta chains from a single sample sequenced in a study of PD-1 blockade in classical Hodgkin lymphoma. Every patient experienced relapse after autologous stem cell transplantation, and brentuximab vedotin exposure varied. Magnetic depletion of unwanted cells isolated CD4+ T cells from thawed PBMCs. Clones were read by immunoSEQ multiplex PCR, and TCRdb kept only the in-frame ones, dropping some. Of 10,000 to 15,000 clones detected, roughly 88% appear once; the ten largest clones hold 0.5%. The sample was CD4+ T cells from blood, taken at baseline. The receptors originated from a human donor with classical Hodgkin lymphoma.

This chain connects TRBV4-1 to TRBJ2-7; D is unclear. The V gene lost 0 bases and the J gene lost 3 bases, with 12 bases spanning the gap. The CDR3 spans 15 residues. Germline CDR1 is MGHRA and CDR2 is YSYEKL. In nucleotides, the CDR3 is TGCGCCAGCAGCCAAGATCGGTTAGGCTTCTACGAGCAGTACTTC. Its translation: CASSQDRLGFYEQYF.

The chain couples TRBV6-6 to TRBJ1-4; D unclear. V lost 6 bases to trimming and J lost 6 bases, with 14 bases between them. In germline, CDR1 is MNHNY, CDR2 SVGAGI (reference sequence). The CDR3 covers 14 residues. CDR3 bases: TGTGCCAGCAGGGTGACCGGTACGGATGAAAAACTGTTTTTT. Its translation is CASRVTGTDEKLFF.

The V and J genes are TRBV9 and TRBJ2-3; TRBD2 is a possible D gene (6 bases). V was trimmed by 0 bases and J by 5 bases, leaving 19 bases between them. CDR3 size: 17 residues. Per the germline V gene, CDR1 is SGDLS and CDR2 is YYNGEE. The CDR3 nucleotides are TGTGCCAGCAGCGTAGCCTCTCCCGGGTCCGGGAGAGATACGCAGTATTTT. This gives the protein CASSVASPGSGRDTQYF.

This sequence joins TRBV5-4 and TRBJ1-2, with D tentatively TRBD1 (6 bases). There are 14 residues in the CDR3. The V gene lost 4 bases and the J gene lost 8 bases, with 18 bases spanning the gap. The germline gives CDR1 SGHNT, CDR2 YYREEE (reference sequence). The DNA of the CDR3 is TGTGCCAGCAGCCGAGGGGGAAAAGGAGGAGGCTACACCTTC. Protein: CASSRGGKGGGYTF. Full variable domain (remainder filled in from reference TRBV5-4 and TRBJ1-2): ETGVTQSPTHLIKTRGQQVTLRCSSQSGHNTVSWYQQALGQGPQFIFQYYREEENGRGNFPPRFSGLQFPNYSSELNVNALELDDSALYLCASSRGGKGGGYTFGSGTRLTVV.

The chain joins TRBV29-1 to TRBJ2-4, with TRBD1 identical over 9 bases. Germline V gene data show CDR1 as SQVTM and CDR2 as ANQGSEA. The V gene end was trimmed by 4 bases and the J gene end by 4 bases; junction bases not matched to a gene: 5. The CDR3 runs 14 residues. This CDR3 reads CSVVLGQGKNIQYF. CDR3 bases: TGCAGCGTTGTTCTGGGACAGGGAAAAAACATTCAGTACTTC. Supplemented by reference TRBV29-1 and TRBJ2-4, the full variable domain reads SAVISQKPSRDICQRGTSLTIQCQVDSQVTMMFWYRQQPGQSLTLIATANQGSEATYESGFVIDKFPISRPNLTFSTLTVSNMSPEDSSIYLCSVVLGQGKNIQYFGAGTRLSVL.

The rearrangement uses TRBV2 and TRBJ1-1, with 7 bases that match TRBD1. The CDR3 consists of 14 residues. The V gene end was trimmed by 4 bases and the J gene end by 6 bases; junction bases not matched to a gene: 8. CDR1 and CDR2 (germline): SNHLY, FYNNEI. CDR3 sequence reads: CASSGVAGGPEAFF. CDR3 in DNA: TGTGCCAGCAGTGGGGTCGCAGGGGGACCTGAAGCTTTCTTT.

The V call is TRBV7-2, the J call TRBJ2-2; D possibly matches TRBD1 or TRBD2 (5 bases each). The CDR3 runs 14 residues. Per the germline V gene, CDR1 is SGHTA and CDR2 is FQGNSA. With 6 bases removed from V and 3 bases from J, the gap between germline ends came to 11 bases. CDR3 loop: CASRGGGYTGELFF. As DNA, the CDR3 is TGTGCCAGCAGAGGTGGGGGATACACCGGGGAGCTGTTTTTT.

The chain employs TRBV19 and TRBJ1-1; D gene unclear. This CDR3 contains 13 residues. The V gene's germline CDR1 is LNHDA and CDR2 SQIVND (reference sequence). Between the trimmed V and J ends, which lost 5 bases and 5 bases, there was a span of 12 bases. The CDR3 loop is CASSSNLGTEAFF. CDR3 coding DNA: TGTGCCAGTAGTTCAAACTTGGGTACTGAAGCTTTCTTT.

The chain employs TRBV10-3 and TRBJ1-1; TRBD1 might be the D (5 bases). This CDR3 is built from 13 residues. The V gene's germline CDR1 is ENHRY and CDR2 SYGVKD. The germline V and J ends were trimmed by 4 bases and 1 base, with 7 bases remaining between them. The CDR3, as DNA: TGTGCCATCAGTGGAGGGGCGAACACTGAAGCTTTCTTT. This gives the protein CAISGGANTEAFF.

This clone was picked up one time. The V gene is TRBV7-7, the J gene TRBJ2-1, with 8 bases aligning to TRBD2. Unmatched junction bases numbered 8, after V lost 3 bases and J lost 4 bases. The CDR3 is made up of 16 amino acids. Germline V gene data show CDR1 as SSHAT and CDR2 as FNYEAQ (reference sequence). CDR3 loop: CASSFGTGGPYNEQFF. The CDR3 DNA sequence: TGTGCCAGCAGCTTTGGAACGGGAGGGCCATACAATGAGCAGTTCTTC.